This TCR beta chain was sequenced for a study of shared clonotypes between healthy human individuals. Study outcomes and limitations: Clonotypes which were not shared had lower generation probabilities than clonotypes that all four donors shared. Donor clonotype sharing was expected to depend on sequencing depth. Rarefaction showed that sequencing of sorted subsets was incomplete (despite large depth).

The repertoire was sequenced with immunoSEQ multiplex PCR; TCRdb's copy has only in-frame clones and lacks some. The data show some 800,000 clones, about 91% seen once. Remarks on this clone: No antigen is known for it.

The naive CD8 subset, CD45RO-negative cells positively selected for CCR7, excluded terminally differentiated effector memory CD45RA+ cells. V dropped 6 bases and J dropped 3 bases, with 8 bases sitting between them. The CDR3 loop spans 13 amino acids. Germline V gives CDR1 LGHNA, CDR2 YSLEER. Sequenced: naive CD8+ T cells sorted from blood. The clonotype comes from a man younger than 40 in good health. The chain employs TRBV4-3 and TRBJ1-4, with D uncertain. CDR3 in amino acids: CASRGLANEKLFF. The CDR3 DNA reads TGCGCCAGCAGAGGGTTAGCTAATGAAAAACTGTTTTTT.